This TCR beta chain was retrieved from a study of identical twins. The study, taken as a whole, reports: Recombination models fit unrelated individuals' TCR alpha sharing but underestimated twins'.

About this clonotype: What it recognizes is unknown.

With template switching, a universal primer site was added, and the cDNA carried unique molecular identifiers. From the 5' RACE reads, TCRdb called clonotypes with MiXCR, one entry per CDR3 protein. The table includes approximately 690,000 distinct CDR3 sequences, approximately 6.1% detected once. In every case, the donor was a healthy Caucasian. The specimen was naive T cells sorted from blood. The clonotype was recovered from a man aged 18 to 29 in good health.

CDR3 DNA: TGCGCCAGCAGTGAGGTAGCGGGAGGGCAATGGGGCAAAAACATTCAGTACTTC. It yields the protein CASSEVAGGQWGKNIQYF. The V gene is TRBV10-2, the J gene TRBJ2-4, with 11 nucleotides matching TRBD2. The CDR3 runs 18 residues. The ends lost 2 bases at V and 3 bases at J; junction bases unmatched: 9. The V gene's germline CDR1 is WSHSY and CDR2 SAAADI.